Below are 31 T cell receptor beta chains sequenced from a single sample in a study of T cells in Graves' hyperthyroidism and ophthalmopathy (dated by TCRdb to between 2019 and 2020). Library creation used multiplex PCR. Sequencing instrument: Illumina HiSeq 2000. The TCR beta CDR3 regions were amplified from the RNA transcripts. A first-round RT-PCR of the TCR CDR3 used the HTBI primer set with the Qiagen OneStep RT-PCR kit. TCRdb reworked the public reads: Q25 trimming with fastp, MiXCR clone assembly, productive beta chains retained. Rows with one shared CDR3 protein collapse into an entry with the most common genes and DNA. The sample data list about 400,000 distinct CDR3 sequences, and about 14% of these were observed just once. The ten top clones hold around a fifth of the sample. The sample taken for sequencing was blood. The source of these receptors is a woman aged 25 to 39 with Graves' ophthalmopathy.

This clonotype was recorded at least ten times. This chain uses TRBV6-1 with TRBJ1-1; no reliable D call. CDR3 length: 13 residues. The germline V gene encodes CDR1 MNHNS and CDR2 SASEGT. The V end lost 6 bases, the J end lost 0 bases, and 8 bases lay between the germline ends. This CDR3 is CASRQQMNTEAFF. The CDR3 DNA follows: TGTGCCAGCAGACAACAAATGAACACTGAAGCTTTCTTT.

This clonotype was recorded many times. The chain combines TRBV20-1 with TRBJ1-2, with TRBD1 matching over 8 bases. The CDR3 consists of 15 residues. Germline V gene sequence: CDR1 DFQATT, CDR2 SNEGSKA (reference sequence). With 0 bases clipped from V and 4 bases from J, the junction kept 7 bases outside the gene matches. CDR3 bases: TGCAGTGCTAGAGATCCCGGACAGGGCGCCTATGGCTACACCTTC. Translation: CSARDPGQGAYGYTF.

A word on this clonotype: At one of its ends the junction is not consistent with the germline gene, which may arise from a read error. The chain recombines TRBV9 with TRBJ2-3, with a tentative D call TRBD2 (5 bases). Germline V gives CDR1 SGDLS, CDR2 YYNGEE. The CDR3 totals 14 residues. DNA for the CDR3: TGTGCCGGCAGCGGCAATACGGACACAGATACGCAGTATTTT. Encoded protein: CAGSGNTDTDTQYF.

This clonotype was seen many times. This sequence joins TRBV20-1 and TRBJ2-7; D is ambiguous. This CDR3 has 10 amino acids. Trimming removed 1 base at V and 5 bases at J, with 3 bases between. Germline CDR1 and CDR2: DFQATT and SNEGSKA (reference sequence). The CDR3 loop reads CSARVDEQYF. CDR3 coding DNA: TGCAGTGCTAGAGTAGACGAGCAGTACTTC.

This clonotype has a count of ten or more. The chain uses TRBV20-1 and TRBJ2-1, with D maybe TRBD2 (5 bases). The CDR3 sequence is 17 residues long. Trimming stripped 3 bases from V and 5 bases from J, with 23 bases between. The V gene's germline CDR1 is DFQATT and CDR2 SNEGSKA (reference sequence). The CDR3: CSASLLLRVPANNEQFF. CDR3 coding DNA: TGCAGTGCTAGCCTCCTCCTGCGGGTCCCCGCGAACAATGAGCAGTTCTTC.

Ten or more counts support this clonotype. J is TRBJ2-3 and V is TRBV18, with D unclear. The V gene lost 3 bases and the J gene lost 2 bases, with 12 bases spanning the gap. This CDR3 is built from 15 residues. CDR1 and CDR2 from the germline V gene are KGHSH and LQKENI. CDR3 sequence: CASSPVVGPTDTQYF. The DNA for the CDR3 is TGTGCCAGCTCACCTGTGGTAGGCCCCACAGATACGCAGTATTTT.

This clonotype was recorded many times. CDR3 in DNA: TGTGCCAGCAGCTCCCAGACTAGCCGAGAGACCCAGTACTTC. Its protein product is CASSSQTSRETQYF. J is TRBJ2-5 and V is TRBV7-2, with 7 bases matching TRBD2. This CDR3 has 14 residues. CDR1 SGHTA and CDR2 FQGNSA come from the germline V gene. The J segment lost 4 bases and the V segment lost 4 bases, leaving 6 bases of the junction unmatched.

Only a few counts were recorded for this clonotype. The rearrangement links TRBV4-1 to TRBJ1-4; 7 bases map to TRBD1. The V gene end was trimmed by 1 base and the J gene end by 7 bases; junction bases not matched to a gene: 9. The CDR3 sequence is 16 residues long. CDR1 and CDR2 from the germline V gene are MGHRA and YSYEKL. CDR3 in DNA: TGCGCCAGCAGCCAAGGACAGGGATCGCGGGGTGAAAAACTGTTTTTT. Amino acid sequence: CASSQGQGSRGEKLFF.

This rearrangement joins TRBV6-1 to TRBJ1-4; 7 nucleotides match TRBD1. CDR1 is MNHNS and CDR2 is SASEGT in the germline V gene. V was pared by 3 bases and J by 4 bases, with 8 bases of the junction left unmatched. The CDR3 sequence is 16 residues long. The CDR3 nucleotides read TGTGCCAGCAGTGACGCTACAGGGACAGATAATGAAAAACTGTTTTTT. As protein: CASSDATGTDNEKLFF.

This clonotype has at least ten counts. The rearrangement joins TRBV6-2 or TRBV6-3 to TRBJ2-1, with D possibly TRBD2 on 7 matching bases. This CDR3 is 17 amino acids long. Trimming left V 2 bases short and J 4 bases short, with 18 bases between. From germline, CDR1 is MNHEY and CDR2 SVGEGT. The CDR3 reads CASSYPQRGAPYNEQFF. CDR3 coding DNA: TGTGCCAGCAGTTACCCTCAACGGGGGGCTCCTTACAATGAGCAGTTCTTC.

The table lists this clonotype with many counts. The chain links TRBV11-3 to TRBJ1-1, with a tentative D call TRBD1 (5 bases). Between the trimmed V and J ends, which lost 5 bases and 6 bases, there was a span of 13 bases. The germline V gene encodes CDR1 SGHNT and CDR2 YENEEA. This CDR3 is built from 13 residues. In DNA, the CDR3 is TGTGCCAGCAGCCTACTTGCGGGGGCTGAAGCTTTCTTT. The encoded protein is CASSLLAGAEAFF.

This clonotype occurred many times. The genes are TRBV7-3 and TRBJ2-1, with TRBD1 identical over 11 bases. The CDR3 is 15 residues long. The V gene's germline CDR1 is SGHTA and CDR2 FQGTGA. V lost 5 bases and J lost 5; bases outside the gene matches: 5. The CDR3 region has the DNA TGTGCCAGCAGCATCGGACAGGGGGCCAACAATGAGCAGTTCTTC. Residues: CASSIGQGANNEQFF.

This rearrangement joins TRBV19 to TRBJ2-5; 7 nucleotides match TRBD1. The germline CDR1 and CDR2 sequences are LNHDA and SQIVND (reference sequence). The CDR3 loop spans 17 amino acids. V gave up 0 bases and J gave up 7 bases; unmatched junction bases: 14. CDR3 DNA: TGTGCCAGTAGTATAGATCGGGGACAGTCCGCGCCGGGGACCCAGTACTTC. This translates into CASSIDRGQSAPGTQYF. The full variable domain, rest sourced from reference TRBV19 and TRBJ2-5, is DGGITQSPKYLFRKEGQNVTLSCEQNLNHDAMYWYRQDPGQGLRLIYYSQIVNDFQKGDIAEGYSVSREKKESFPLTVTSAQKNPTAFYLCASSIDRGQSAPGTQYFGPGTRLLVL.

This clonotype was seen at least ten times. This chain joins TRBV20-1 and TRBJ1-1, with D possibly matching TRBD1 (6 bases). V lost 0 bases and J 5 bases, leaving 19 bases between the germline ends. The CDR3 spans 16 residues. Per germline, CDR1 DFQATT and CDR2 SNEGSKA (reference sequence). This CDR3 is CSAREIWGQGLTEAFF. The CDR3, as DNA: TGCAGTGCTAGAGAGATTTGGGGGCAGGGACTTACTGAAGCTTTCTTT.

The chain carries TRBV12-3 or TRBV12-4 and TRBJ1-5, with 7 bases fitting TRBD1. V trimming: 6 bases; J trimming: 2 bases; junction bases outside the gene matches: 10. The CDR3 length is 16 residues. The CDR3 region has the DNA TGTGCCAGCAGCCGAACGACAGGGAGAGGCAATCAGCCCCAGCATTTT. Amino acid sequence: CASSRTTGRGNQPQHF.

The chain uses TRBV2 and TRBJ1-6, with 8 nucleotides matching TRBD1. With 5 bases clipped from V and 7 bases from J, the junction kept 7 bases outside the gene matches. The CDR3 spans 15 residues. Germline V gene data show CDR1 as SNHLY and CDR2 as FYNNEI. CDR3 residues: CASSSRQGSNSPLHF. DNA of the CDR3: TGTGCCAGCAGTTCGAGACAGGGGTCCAATTCACCCCTCCACTTT.

There are many counts of this clonotype. The rearrangement uses TRBV2 and TRBJ1-2; tentatively, D is TRBD1 (6 bases). This CDR3 comprises 13 residues. The germline V and J ends were trimmed by 8 bases and 7 bases, with 17 bases remaining between them. Germline-derived CDR1 and CDR2 are SNHLY and FYNNEI. Here the CDR3 DNA reads TGTGCCAGCTTCCAACAGGGAAGTAGTGGCTACACCTTC. Translating gives CASFQQGSSGYTF. Filled out from reference TRBV2 and TRBJ1-2, the complete variable domain reads EPEVTQTPSHQVTQMGQEVILRCVPISNHLYFYWYRQILGQKVEFLVSFYNNEISEKSEIFDDQFSVERPDGSNFTLKIRSTKLEDSAMYFCASFQQGSSGYTFGSGTRLTVV.

This clonotype was detected ten times or more. This chain joins TRBV18 and TRBJ1-1, with 7 bases lining up with TRBD1. The CDR3 contains 13 residues. Germline V gene sequence: CDR1 KGHSH, CDR2 LQKENI. Germline trimming cut 9 bases from V and 1 base from J; bases unmatched to any gene: 5. The CDR3 bases are TGTGCCAGTCACCAGGGGGGGAACACTGAAGCTTTCTTT. It codes for CASHQGGNTEAFF. The entire variable domain, with the rest obtained from reference TRBV18 and TRBJ1-1, is as follows: NAGVMQNPRHLVRRRGQEARLRCSPMKGHSHVYWYRQLPEEGLKFMVYLQKENIIDESGMPKERFSAEFPKEGPSILRIQQVVRGDSAAYFCASHQGGNTEAFFGQGTRLTVV.

This clonotype was recorded many times. V and J are TRBV25-1 and TRBJ2-5; 7 bases map to TRBD2. V lost 2 bases to trimming and J lost 5 bases; unmatched junction nucleotides: 8. Germline V gives CDR1 MGHDK, CDR2 SYGVNS. The CDR3 loop spans 15 amino acids. CDR3 in DNA: TGTGCCAGCAGTGAAGAACTCGGGGGAGGGGAGACCCAGTACTTC. Protein: CASSEELGGGETQYF.

This clonotype was detected ten times or more. The rearrangement links TRBV3-1 to TRBJ2-7, with D unresolved. This CDR3 contains 14 residues. The germline V and J ends were trimmed by 3 bases and 2 bases, with 11 bases remaining between them. Germline loops: CDR1 LGHDT, CDR2 YNNKEL (reference sequence). The CDR3 here is CASSQATWAYEQYF. The CDR3 region has the DNA TGTGCCAGCAGCCAGGCGACGTGGGCCTACGAGCAGTACTTC.

This clonotype was picked up many times. This chain joins TRBV25-1 and TRBJ2-1, with a tentative D call TRBD2 (5 bases). The V gene's germline CDR1 is MGHDK and CDR2 SYGVNS. The CDR3 is 15 amino acids. Trimming stripped 6 bases from V and 7 bases from J, with 19 bases between. CDR3 sequence (DNA): TGTGCCAGCAGCGACACGCGGGTCCTAATTAATGAGCAGTTCTTC. It specifies CASSDTRVLINEQFF. The full variable domain, with the rest looked up from reference TRBV25-1 and TRBJ2-1, is EADIYQTPRYLVIGTGKKITLECSQTMGHDKMYWYQQDPGMELHLIHYSYGVNSTEKGDLSSESTVSRIRTEHFPLTLESARPSHTSQYLCASSDTRVLINEQFFGPGTRLTVL.

This clonotype occurred many times. The CDR3 coding sequence is TGCAGTGCGAAACCGACAGATTCCTACGAGCAGTACTTC. It translates to CSAKPTDSYEQYF. The gene calls are TRBV20-1 and TRBJ2-7; TRBD1 is a possible D gene (5 bases). The V end was cut by 6 bases, the J end by 1 base, with 13 bases between. Germline V gene sequence: CDR1 DFQATT, CDR2 SNEGSKA (reference sequence). The length of the CDR3 is 13 residues.

This clonotype was counted many times. The chain couples TRBV9 to TRBJ2-3; TRBD2 agrees at 10 bases. The CDR3 is 17 amino acids. Losses at the gene ends were 0 bases for V and 6 bases for J; bases not matched to a gene: 10. The germline V gene encodes CDR1 SGDLS and CDR2 YYNGEE. The DNA of the CDR3 is TGTGCCAGCAGCGTAGTACTAGCGGGGAGGCGGTTGGATACGCAGTATTTT. Its protein is CASSVVLAGRRLDTQYF.

The sample holds a few counts of this clonotype. The chain links TRBV10-2 to TRBJ2-5; 9 bases line up with TRBD1. The V gene's germline CDR1 is WSHSY and CDR2 SAAADI. Unmatched junction bases numbered 9, after V lost 3 bases and J lost 1 base. The CDR3 consists of 17 residues. In DNA form, the CDR3 reads TGCGCCAGCAGTGATGGGGGGGGACAGGGTGGCCAAGAGACCCAGTACTTC. Its protein product is CASSDGGGQGGQETQYF.

The rearrangement uses TRBV6-1 and TRBJ2-5; 10 bases agree with TRBD2. In germline, CDR1 is MNHNS, CDR2 SASEGT. Trimming removed 4 bases from V and 6 bases from J; junction bases left unmatched: 11. The CDR3 consists of 16 residues. The CDR3 nucleotides read TGTGCCAGCAGTGCTCTCAGCGGGGGGGCGGGAAAGACCCAGTACTTC. This gives the protein CASSALSGGAGKTQYF.

This clonotype was counted only a few times. The chain employs TRBV30 and TRBJ1-2, with TRBD1 matching 9 bases. After removal of 0 bases from V and 3 bases from J, the junction contained 5 bases not matched to a gene. The CDR3 length is 15 residues. Germline CDR1 GTSNPN, CDR2 SVGIG (reference sequence). The CDR3 nucleotides read TGTGCCTGGAGTGTTGGGACAGGGTCCCACTATGGCTACACCTTC. This gives the protein CAWSVGTGSHYGYTF. Looking up the rest from reference TRBV30 and TRBJ1-2 gives the full variable domain: SQTIHQWPATLVQPVGSPLSLECTVEGTSNPNLYWYRQAAGRGLQLLFYSVGIGQISSEVPQNLSASRPQDRQFILSSKKLLLSDSGFYLCAWSVGTGSHYGYTFGSGTRLTVV.

This clonotype was observed at least ten times. CDR3 sequence reads: CASSGTSGGARFTKTQYF. The CDR3 DNA follows: TGTGCCAGCAGTGGCACTAGCGGGGGGGCAAGGTTTACTAAGACCCAGTACTTC. The V and J genes are TRBV27 and TRBJ2-5; the match to TRBD2 covers 13 bases. After removal of 5 bases from V and 6 bases from J, the junction contained 15 bases not matched to a gene. CDR1 is MNHEY and CDR2 is SMNVEV in the germline V gene (reference sequence). The CDR3 consists of 18 residues.

Only a few counts were recorded for this clonotype. Since a much larger clone is just one base distant, this may be a read error. This sequence joins TRBV5-1 and TRBJ2-3; D is unclear. The CDR3 has 15 amino acids. Trimming took off 0 bases at V and 5 bases at J, with 13 bases between the two ends. In germline, CDR1 is SGHRS, CDR2 YFSETQ. The CDR3 DNA follows: TGCGCCAGCAGCTTGGCGCCTAACGTCGGAGATACGCAGTATTTT. Its translation is CASSLAPNVGDTQYF.

This clonotype was found many times. The chain employs TRBV28 and TRBJ2-4, with D perhaps matching TRBD2 (6 bases). The CDR3 consists of 14 residues. Deletions cut 8 bases from V and 0 bases from J, with 11 bases between. Germline V gene lookup returns CDR1 MDHEN and CDR2 SYDVKM. The DNA for the CDR3 is TGTGCCAGCGGCGGGGCTCTAGCCAAAAACATTCAGTACTTC. Residues: CASGGALAKNIQYF.

This clonotype was counted ten times or more. The gene calls are TRBV9 and TRBJ1-1; 9 bases map to TRBD1. In germline, CDR1 is SGDLS, CDR2 YYNGEE. Trimming took 4 bases from V and 4 from J; bases not matched to a gene: 8. The CDR3 totals 15 residues. CDR3 in DNA: TGTGCCAGCAGCAGGGGACAGGGAGTGGTCACTGAAGCTTTCTTT. Its protein product is CASSRGQGVVTEAFF.

This clonotype has at least ten counts. This sequence joins TRBV28 and TRBJ1-2, with 8 bases that match TRBD1. With 6 bases clipped from V and 0 bases from J, the junction kept 15 bases outside the gene matches. This CDR3 spans 18 amino acids. Looked up from germline, CDR1 is MDHEN and CDR2 is SYDVKM. The CDR3 nucleotides read TGTGCCAGCAGGGGAGTGGGACAGGAAAAAATTGCTAACTATGGCTACACCTTC. This codes for CASRGVGQEKIANYGYTF.